A selection of T cell receptor beta chains follows, all from one sample in a study of blood T cell repertoires in COVID-19. Generated by immunoSEQ multiplex PCR, the TCRdb table keeps only in-frame clones and is missing some. The sample consists of roughly 180,000 clones, roughly 76% of them appearing once. Input material: peripheral blood. These receptors were taken from a woman in her forties or fifties with active or convalescent COVID-19. Each CDR3 is given with its conserved first and last residue. Each record gives: D gene, clone size, V gene, J gene, CDR3 protein, CDR3 DNA. The D gene is left open where the match is weak. Size tells how often a clone was seen (once, few, many) or the class of an expanded clone, and some rows leave it out.

-	-	TRBV6-2/TRBV6-3	TRBJ1-3	CASSRYREWGNTIYF	TGTGCCAGCAGTCGCTACAGGGAATGGGGAAACACCATATATTTT
-	-	TRBV28	TRBJ1-3	CASRLSDRNTIYF	TGTGCCAGCAGACTCTCGGACAGAAACACCATATATTTT
TRBD1	-	TRBV29-1	TRBJ2-3	CSAYTRDRVGTDTQYF	TGCAGCGCCTACACTCGAGACAGGGTCGGTACAGATACGCAGTATTTT
TRBD2	-	TRBV4-2	TRBJ2-1	CASSPALAGGLNEQFF	TGTGCCAGCAGCCCCGCGCTCGCGGGAGGGTTGAATGAGCAGTTCTTC
-	-	TRBV6-1	TRBJ2-7	CASSEEELRSYEQYF	TGTGCCAGCAGTGAAGAGGAGCTGCGATCCTACGAGCAGTACTTC
TRBD2	-	TRBV5-4	TRBJ2-7	CASTWGGAAGNEQYF	TGTGCCAGCACCTGGGGGGGAGCGGCGGGCAACGAGCAGTACTTC
-	-	TRBV21-1	TRBJ1-1	CASSLRGARSAEAFF	TGTGCCAGCAGCCTCCGGGGGGCCCGAAGCGCTGAAGCTTTCTTT
-	few	TRBV2	TRBJ2-1	CASSGSSYNEQFF	TGTGCCAGCAGCGGGAGCTCCTACAATGAGCAGTTCTTC
TRBD1	-	TRBV4-2	TRBJ1-4	CASSQDPDRGREKLFF	TGTGCCAGCAGCCAAGATCCGGACAGGGGGCGAGAAAAACTGTTTTTT
-	-	TRBV7-7	TRBJ2-2	CASSSGSNTGELFF	TGTGCCAGCAGCTCAGGATCGAACACCGGGGAGCTGTTTTTT
-	-	TRBV9	TRBJ1-2	CASSVGGGLYGYTF	TGTGCCAGCAGCGTAGGGGGAGGGCTCTATGGCTACACCTTC
-	-	TRBV18	TRBJ1-2	CASSPNSDYGYTF	TGTGCCAGCTCACCTAACAGTGACTATGGCTACACCTTC
TRBD2	-	TRBV9	TRBJ2-2	CASSLTGTSGYTGELFF	TGTGCCAGCAGCTTAACCGGGACTAGCGGTTACACCGGGGAGCTGTTTTTT
TRBD1	once	TRBV5-1	TRBJ2-7	CASSSNAGDRGYEQYF	TGCGCCAGCAGCTCGAATGCAGGGGACAGAGGCTACGAGCAGTACTTC
-	few	TRBV27	TRBJ1-6	CASSFEIPIRGNPPPLHF	TGTGCCAGCAGTTTCGAAATTCCGATCAGGGGAAATCCTCCGCCCCTCCACTTT
-	many	TRBV14	TRBJ1-1	CASSRLTGEAFF	TGTGCCAGCAGTCGATTAACAGGGGAAGCTTTCTTT
TRBD2	-	TRBV4-3	TRBJ2-5	CASSLRLAGYETQYF	TGCGCCAGCAGCCTTAGACTAGCGGGGTACGAGACCCAGTACTTC
-	-	TRBV5-1	TRBJ2-1	CASSLAGESYNEQFF	TGCGCCAGCAGCTTGGCGGGAGAAAGCTACAATGAGCAGTTCTTC
-	-	TRBV13	TRBJ1-2	CASSFPGGGNYGYTF	TGTGCCAGCAGCTTCCCGGGGGGTGGAAACTATGGCTACACCTTC
-	-	TRBV27	TRBJ2-7	CATGISYEQYF	TGTGCCACGGGGATTTCCTACGAGCAGTACTTC
TRBD1	-	TRBV6-5	TRBJ1-2	CASKAAGGYVSGYTF	TGTGCCAGCAAGGCGGCAGGGGGCTATGTGAGCGGCTACACCTTC
-	few	TRBV5-1	TRBJ1-2	CASSLDQGFSGYTF	TGCGCCAGCAGCTTAGACCAGGGGTTCAGTGGCTACACCTTC
TRBD2	-	TRBV5-8	TRBJ2-5	CASSLASGGKETQYF	TGTGCCAGCAGCTTGGCTAGCGGGGGGAAAGAGACCCAGTACTTC
TRBD2	-	TRBV11-2	TRBJ2-3	CASSLAGGLSTDTQYF	TGTGCCAGCAGCTTAGCGGGGGGGCTCAGCACAGATACGCAGTATTTT
TRBD1	-	TRBV25-1	TRBJ1-1	CASRTGRMSEAFF	TGTGCCAGCCGGACAGGGAGAATGTCTGAAGCTTTCTTT
-	few	TRBV9	TRBJ1-6	CASSVEPDSPLHF	TGTGCCAGCAGCGTAGAACCGGATTCACCCCTCCACTTT
-	-	TRBV27	TRBJ2-7	CASSFPGSSYEQYF	TGTGCCAGCAGTTTCCCTGGCTCCTCCTACGAGCAGTACTTC
-	-	TRBV7-2	TRBJ2-3	CASHSSTDTQYF	TGTGCCAGCCACAGTAGCACAGATACGCAGTATTTT
TRBD2	few	TRBV3-1/TRBV3-2	TRBJ2-5	CASSARASGGMETQYF	TGTGCCAGCAGCGCAAGGGCTAGCGGGGGGATGGAGACCCAGTACTTC
TRBD1	-	TRBV9	TRBJ1-4	CASSQDRGNEKLFF	TGTGCCAGCAGCCAGGACAGGGGAAATGAAAAACTGTTTTTT
TRBD1	-	TRBV19	TRBJ2-7	CASSKDRVGEYEQYF	TGTGCCAGTAGTAAGGACAGGGTGGGGGAGTACGAGCAGTACTTC
-	-	TRBV5-1	TRBJ1-1	CASSRTENTEAFF	TGCGCCAGCAGCCGTACAGAGAACACTGAAGCTTTCTTT
TRBD1	once	TRBV19	TRBJ1-1	CASSAGDRGSWTEAFF	TGTGCCAGTAGTGCGGGGGACAGGGGGAGTTGGACTGAAGCTTTCTTT
TRBD1	-	TRBV6-5	TRBJ1-5	CATWDRSPNQPQHF	TGTGCCACCTGGGACAGGAGCCCGAATCAGCCCCAGCATTTT
-	-	TRBV19	TRBJ1-1	CASSILMGGTANTEAFF	TGTGCCAGTAGTATATTGATGGGGGGAACCGCAAACACTGAAGCTTTCTTT
-	-	TRBV9	TRBJ1-1	CASSVGRVMNTEAFF	TGTGCCAGCAGCGTAGGTCGGGTGATGAACACTGAAGCTTTCTTT
TRBD1	-	TRBV27	TRBJ2-7	CASSGTLTGRYEQYF	TGTGCCAGCAGTGGAACCCTGACAGGGCGTTACGAGCAGTACTTC